Detailed here is one T cell receptor beta chain. This specimen comes from a study of T-cell memory formation after mild COVID-19. In germline, CDR1 is SGHRS, CDR2 YFSETQ. V lost 3 bases, J lost 5 bases, and 18 bases lay in between. There are 16 residues in the CDR3. 5'RACE primed at constant segments yielded TCR alpha and TCR beta cDNA libraries bearing sample barcodes and UMIs. MiXCR, applied by TCRdb to the 5' RACE reads, yields one record per CDR3 protein. Among 300,000 to 400,000 distinct CDR3 sequences listed, 14% were seen once. The sample taken for sequencing was PBMCs or a T cell subset sorted from them (not recorded which). The J gene is TRBJ2-1, the V gene TRBV5-1; tentative D call: TRBD1 (6 bases). The origin of this receptor is a young man who had mild COVID-19 (a few samples of this study predate the infection). Cell type and time point are not known. This CDR3 is CASSSQTGYSDNEQFF. CDR3 in DNA: TGCGCCAGCAGCTCCCAAACAGGGTACTCGGACAATGAGCAGTTCTTC.